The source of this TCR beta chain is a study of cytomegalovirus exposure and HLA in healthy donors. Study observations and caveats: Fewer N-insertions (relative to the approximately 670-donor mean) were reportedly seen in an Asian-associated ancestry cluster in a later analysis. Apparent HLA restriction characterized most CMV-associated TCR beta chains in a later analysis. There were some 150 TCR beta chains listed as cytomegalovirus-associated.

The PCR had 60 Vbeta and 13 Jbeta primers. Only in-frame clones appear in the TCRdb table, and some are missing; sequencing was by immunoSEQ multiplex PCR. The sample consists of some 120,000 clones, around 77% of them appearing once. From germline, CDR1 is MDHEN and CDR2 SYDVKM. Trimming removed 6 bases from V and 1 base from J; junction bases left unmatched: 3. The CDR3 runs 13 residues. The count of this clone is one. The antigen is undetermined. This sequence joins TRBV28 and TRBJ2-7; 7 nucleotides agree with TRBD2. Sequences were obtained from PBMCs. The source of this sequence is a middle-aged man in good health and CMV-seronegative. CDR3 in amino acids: CASSSSGSYEQYF. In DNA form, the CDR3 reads TGTGCCAGCAGCTCTAGCGGTTCCTACGAGCAGTACTTC. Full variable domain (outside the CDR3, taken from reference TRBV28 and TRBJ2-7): DVKVTQSSRYLVKRTGEKVFLECVQDMDHENMFWYRQDPGLGLRLIYFSYDVKMKEKGDIPEGYSVSREKKERFSLILESASTNQTSMYLCASSSSGSYEQYFGPGTRLTVT.